Following are 19 T cell receptor beta chains from one sample sequenced in a study of blood T cells in healthy people across ages. The second PCR ran 7 to 11 cycles with a sample-barcoded 5' primer and J-beta primers. TCRdb called the 5' RACE reads again in MiXCR, with one record for every CDR3 protein. Of approximately 490,000 distinct CDR3 sequences in the sample, around 24% were seen once. This same sample was also part of a study on T cells of mothers and their children.

Sequencing was carried out using blood. These receptors originate from a boy aged 10-17 years in good health.

The rearrangement links TRBV12-3 or TRBV12-4 to TRBJ2-5; 9 bases line up with TRBD2. V trimming: 6 bases; J trimming: 2 bases; junction bases outside the gene matches: 7. The CDR3 spans 15 residues. The CDR3 sequence: CASRPSSGEQETQYF. The DNA for the CDR3 is TGTGCCAGCAGACCCTCTAGCGGGGAACAAGAGACCCAGTACTTC.

At least ten counts were recorded for this clonotype. This chain uses TRBV9 with TRBJ2-3; 13 positions match TRBD2. Germline trimming cut 0 bases from V and 4 bases from J; bases unmatched to any gene: 8. CDR3 length: 18 amino acids. The germline V gene encodes CDR1 SGDLS and CDR2 YYNGEE. The CDR3 nucleotides read TGTGCCAGCAGCGTAGACCCCAGGACTAGCGGGAGTGCAGATACGCAGTATTTT. It encodes CASSVDPRTSGSADTQYF.

The V call is TRBV7-2, the J call TRBJ2-1; TRBD1 agrees at 7 bases. The germline V gene has CDR1 SGHTA and CDR2 FQGNSA. This CDR3 has 14 amino acids. J gave up 9 bases and V 4 bases, and 9 bases lay outside the gene matches. The CDR3 is CASSSDRAYSEQFF. The CDR3 nucleotides read TGTGCCAGCAGCTCTGACAGGGCATATAGTGAGCAGTTCTTC.

The table lists this clonotype with a few counts. The rearrangement links TRBV29-1 to TRBJ2-7; TRBD1 matches 7 bases. J lost 3 bases, V lost 6 bases, and 8 bases had no gene match. Germline lookup yields CDR1 SQVTM and CDR2 ANQGSEA. CDR3 length: 13 residues. CDR3 DNA sequence: TGCAGCGTCGCACAGGGGTCTGGCTACGAGCAGTACTTC. Protein sequence: CSVAQGSGYEQYF.

The chain uses TRBV5-1 and TRBJ2-5; TRBD1 is a possible D gene (5 bases). The CDR3 consists of 15 residues. The ends were cut back, 2 bases at V and 4 bases at J, with 15 bases in the middle. Germline-derived CDR1 and CDR2 are SGHRS and YFSETQ. CDR3 DNA sequence: TGCGCCAGCAGCTTACGATCAGGGTCAGGAGAGACCCAGTACTTC. Protein: CASSLRSGSGETQYF.

This chain links TRBV29-1 with TRBJ2-7, with a possible D match to TRBD1 (5 bases). Germline V gene sequence: CDR1 SQVTM, CDR2 ANQGSEA. Between the trimmed V and J ends, which lost 1 base and 7 bases, there was a span of 17 bases. CDR3 length: 14 residues. CDR3 DNA: TGCAGCGTTGAAGCTTCTAGGGGCGGCCGTGAGCAGTACTTC. Protein product: CSVEASRGGREQYF.

This clonotype was observed many times. The chain couples TRBV4-3 to TRBJ2-6, with a weak D call TRBD1 (5 bases). Germline CDR1 reads LGHNA; CDR2 reads YSLEER. Trimming took off 0 bases at V and 0 bases at J, with 12 bases between the two ends. CDR3 length: 18 residues. The DNA of the CDR3 is TGCGCCAGCAGCCAAGATGATTGGGGCAGCTCTGGGGCCAACGTCCTGACTTTC. It specifies CASSQDDWGSSGANVLTF.

V gene TRBV5-1 combines with J gene TRBJ2-7; D not resolved. V was shortened by 10 bases and J by 2 bases, with 13 bases between the two germline ends. The CDR3 spans 12 residues. The germline CDR1 and CDR2 sequences are SGHRS and YFSETQ. The DNA for the CDR3 is TGCGCCGGAGTTAGATCCGCCTACGAGCAGTACTTC. This gives the protein CAGVRSAYEQYF.

This rearrangement joins TRBV12-3 or TRBV12-4 to TRBJ1-5; D is perhaps TRBD1 (5 bases). V lost 7 bases, J lost 3 bases, and 13 bases lay in between. This CDR3 is built from 14 residues. The CDR3 nucleotides read TGTGCCAGCAATTCCGACAGCATCAATCAGCCCCAGCATTTT. Amino acid sequence: CASNSDSINQPQHF.

The chain recombines TRBV2 with TRBJ2-5, with TRBD2 matching 9 bases. V gave up 7 bases and J gave up 5 bases; unmatched junction bases: 11. The CDR3 has 15 residues. Germline CDR1 and CDR2: SNHLY and FYNNEI. The chain's CDR3 is CASIVTRLAEETQYF. The CDR3 coding sequence is TGTGCCAGCATAGTGACTCGACTAGCGGAGGAGACCCAGTACTTC.

In this sample, this clonotype turned up a few times. This chain connects TRBV20-1 to TRBJ2-5; weak D call: TRBD2 (6 bases). V shed 6 bases and J shed 2 bases, with 16 bases lying between them. There are 14 residues in the CDR3. Per germline, CDR1 DFQATT and CDR2 SNEGSKA (reference sequence). Here the CDR3 reads CSAPIGGAQETQYF. Written as DNA, the CDR3 is TGCAGTGCCCCTATAGGAGGGGCTCAAGAGACCCAGTACTTC.

This clonotype was seen a few times. V is TRBV27 and J is TRBJ2-3; D call uncertain. The CDR3 consists of 14 residues. V gave up 8 bases and J gave up 5 bases, with 17 bases separating them. Per germline, CDR1 MNHEY and CDR2 SMNVEV (reference sequence). The CDR3 nucleotides are TGTGCCAGCGCATTTTCCCCGGCTGGAGATACGCAGTATTTT. Residues: CASAFSPAGDTQYF.

The chain links TRBV6-1 to TRBJ2-3, with 11 bases matching TRBD2. CDR1 is MNHNS, CDR2 SASEGT, per germline. The CDR3 consists of 20 residues. V was pared by 2 bases and J by 6 bases, with 19 bases of the junction left unmatched. The CDR3 DNA is TGTGCCAGCAGTGAACCAACCCCCGGGACTAGCGGCCCGGGGCGTGATACGCAGTATTTT. Its protein product is CASSEPTPGTSGPGRDTQYF.

The V call is TRBV20-1, the J call TRBJ2-2; 13 nucleotides align to TRBD2. CDR3 length: 20 residues. Trimming removed 2 bases from V and 4 bases from J; junction bases left unmatched: 16. Germline CDR1 is DFQATT and CDR2 is SNEGSKA (reference sequence). The CDR3, as DNA: TGCAGTGCTAGACAAGGACTAGCGGGAGCCGTTTCCCGGGCCACCGGGGAGCTGTTTTTT. It yields the protein CSARQGLAGAVSRATGELFF.

This clonotype was counted at least ten times. The CDR3 reads CASSSDRGVYLETQYF. The CDR3 DNA is TGTGCCAGCAGTTCGGACAGGGGTGTGTACTTAGAGACCCAGTACTTC. This sequence joins TRBV27 and TRBJ2-5; 9 bases agree with TRBD1. Germline lookup yields CDR1 MNHEY and CDR2 SMNVEV (reference sequence). Trimming cost V 4 bases and J 4 bases; bases outside gene matches: 10. This CDR3 has 16 amino acids.

This clonotype was seen only a few times. The chain recombines TRBV2 with TRBJ1-6; no firm D call. CDR3 length equals 13 residues. Trimming took 2 bases from V and 12 from J, leaving 11 bases between them. Looked up from germline, CDR1 is SNHLY and CDR2 is FYNNEI. CDR3 in amino acids: CASSEIYTQPLHF. CDR3 in DNA: TGTGCCAGCAGTGAAATCTATACTCAACCCCTCCACTTT.

The gene calls are TRBV15 and TRBJ1-1; no clear D. Trimming shortened V by 1 base and J by 11 bases, and 14 bases separated the two germline ends. The CDR3 consists of 13 residues. Germline assignment: CDR1 LNHNV and CDR2 YYDKDF (reference sequence). The CDR3 region is CATSRARRRTAFF. The CDR3 DNA reads TGTGCCACCAGCAGAGCAAGACGGCGCACGGCTTTCTTT.

This clonotype was seen a few times. The chain recombines TRBV6-2 or TRBV6-3 with TRBJ2-5; D tentatively fits TRBD1 or TRBD2 (6 bases each). CDR1 is MNHEY, CDR2 SVGEGT, per germline. V was shortened by 2 bases and J by 5 bases, with 21 bases between the two germline ends. The CDR3 spans 17 residues. CDR3: CASSYDGGGGGSETQYF. In DNA form, the CDR3 reads TGTGCCAGCAGTTACGACGGGGGCGGAGGGGGGTCGGAGACCCAGTACTTC.

This clonotype was seen a handful of times. The junction shows a germline mismatch at one end, possibly a read error. The V call is TRBV3-1, the J call TRBJ1-5; maybe TRBD1 (6 bases). The germline V gene encodes CDR1 LGHDT and CDR2 YNNKEL (reference sequence). This CDR3 region has 14 residues. In DNA form, the CDR3 reads TGTGCCGGCAGCCAAGGGGGTCGAAGTCAGCCCCAGCATTTT. Amino acids: CAGSQGGRSQPQHF.